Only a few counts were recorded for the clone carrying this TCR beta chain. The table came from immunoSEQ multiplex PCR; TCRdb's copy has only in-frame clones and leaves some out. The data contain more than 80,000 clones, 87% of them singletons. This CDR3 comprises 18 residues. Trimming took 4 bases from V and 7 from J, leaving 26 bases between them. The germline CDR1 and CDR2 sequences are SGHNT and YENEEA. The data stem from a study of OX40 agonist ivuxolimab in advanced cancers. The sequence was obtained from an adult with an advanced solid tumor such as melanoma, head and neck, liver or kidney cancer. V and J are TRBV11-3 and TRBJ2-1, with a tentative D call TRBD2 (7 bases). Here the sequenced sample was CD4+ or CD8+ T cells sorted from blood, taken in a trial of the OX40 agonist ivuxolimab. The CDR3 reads CASSSGGGSEGVANEQFF. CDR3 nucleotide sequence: TGTGCCAGCAGCTCCGGCGGGGGTAGCGAGGGGGTAGCGAATGAGCAGTTCTTC. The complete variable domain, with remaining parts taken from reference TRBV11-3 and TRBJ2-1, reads EAGVVQSPRYKIIEKKQPVAFWCNPISGHNTLYWYLQNLGQGPELLIRYENEEAVDDSQLPKDRFSAERLKGVDSTLKIQPAELGDSAVYLCASSSGGGSEGVANEQFFGPGTRLTVL.